Below, 24 T cell receptor beta chains from the same sample are listed, as sequenced in a study of T cells after yellow fever vaccination. In TCRdb, the 5' RACE reads were re-called with MiXCR into one record per CDR3 protein. The sample lists some 220,000 distinct CDR3 sequences; about 3% were seen once. The material sequenced was CD4+ T cells sorted from PBMCs, taken 10 days after the yellow fever booster vaccination. The receptors here all came from a man in his late teens or twenties who received the YFV17D yellow fever vaccine.

In this sample, this clonotype turned up a few times. J is TRBJ2-3 and V is TRBV20-1; D is perhaps TRBD1 (5 bases). V was clipped by 6 bases and J by 2 bases, with 18 bases between them. Germline V gene lookup returns CDR1 DFQATT and CDR2 SNEGSKA (reference sequence). This CDR3 comprises 15 residues. The CDR3 sequence: CSAQARGRATDTQYF. CDR3 nucleotide sequence: TGCAGTGCCCAGGCAAGGGGCAGGGCCACAGATACGCAGTATTTT.

This clonotype was counted many times. The rearrangement joins TRBV7-2 to TRBJ1-3, with D hard to call. The CDR3 is 14 residues long. The germline V gene encodes CDR1 SGHTA and CDR2 FQGNSA. Trimming left V 8 bases short and J 2 bases short, with 13 bases between. The CDR3 protein is CASYKVAAGNTIYF. As DNA, the CDR3 is TGTGCCAGCTACAAAGTGGCTGCTGGAAACACCATATATTTT.

This clonotype was seen at least ten times. The rearrangement joins TRBV4-2 to TRBJ1-1, with 7 bases identical to TRBD1. The germline V gene encodes CDR1 LGHNA and CDR2 YNFKEQ. The CDR3 has 17 residues. V shed 2 bases and J 12 bases; nucleotides not matched to a gene: 21. This CDR3 is CASSQILGPRGSEVTFF. Here the CDR3 DNA reads TGTGCCAGCAGCCAAATCCTGGGACCCAGGGGGTCGGAGGTAACTTTCTTT.

In this sample, this clonotype turned up a few times. The V and J genes are TRBV6-5 and TRBJ2-6; possibly TRBD2 for D (6 bases). Germline loops: CDR1 MNHEY, CDR2 SVGAGI. The CDR3 extends over 14 amino acids. Deletions cut 8 bases from V and 3 bases from J, with 11 bases between. The CDR3 reads CASGWGVGANVLTF. Written as DNA, the CDR3 is TGTGCCAGCGGCTGGGGGGTTGGGGCCAACGTCCTGACTTTC.

This clonotype was observed many times. J is TRBJ2-1 and V is TRBV21-1; TRBD1, the table's D call, was not compared with the DNA. TRBV21-1 is a listed pseudogene. This CDR3 is 13 amino acids long. In DNA, the CDR3 is TGTGCCAGCAGCGGGACAGGGGAGGGTGAGCAGTTCTTC. Its translation: CASSGTGEGEQFF.

There are many counts of this clonotype. This chain links TRBV2 with TRBJ1-1; D is unclear. The ends were cut back, 9 bases at V and 3 bases at J, with 14 bases in the middle. The CDR3 has 13 residues. Germline V gene data show CDR1 as SNHLY and CDR2 as FYNNEI. The CDR3 region has the DNA TGTGCCAGTACGGGAGAGAGAGACACTGAAGCTTTCTTT. This gives the protein CASTGERDTEAFF.

This clonotype was counted many times. The CDR3 region is CAIRGRVGDTQYF. Written as DNA, the CDR3 is TGTGCCATCAGGGGCAGGGTCGGTGATACGCAGTATTTT. The chain recombines TRBV15 with TRBJ2-3; the D gene is possibly TRBD1 (6 bases). This CDR3 is 13 amino acids long. Trimming stripped 10 bases from V and 6 bases from J, with 17 bases between. Germline V gene lookup returns CDR1 LNHNV and CDR2 YYDKDF (reference sequence). Using reference TRBV15 and TRBJ2-3 for the parts outside the CDR3, the full variable domain is DAMVIQNPRYQVTQFGKPVTLSCSQTLNHNVMYWYQQKSSQAPKLLFHYYDKDFNNEADTPDNFQSRRPNTSFCFLDIRSPGLGDTAMYLCAIRGRVGDTQYFGPGTRLTVL.

The chain links TRBV5-8 to TRBJ2-7; D is possibly TRBD1 (6 bases). The V gene lost 0 bases and the J gene lost 4 bases, with 14 bases spanning the gap. In germline, CDR1 is SGHTS, CDR2 YDEGEE. CDR3 length: 15 residues. CDR3: CASSLDFPGVYEQYV. Written as DNA, the CDR3 is TGTGCCAGCAGCTTGGACTTCCCAGGGGTATACGAGCAGTACGTC.

This clonotype was detected ten times or more. This sequence joins TRBV5-1 and TRBJ1-5; D is uncertain. This CDR3 has 15 residues. The V end lost 0 bases, the J end lost 4 bases, and 11 bases lay between the germline ends. Germline-derived CDR1 and CDR2 are SGHRS and YFSETQ. CDR3 sequence reads: CASSLGGYGNQPQHF. The DNA for the CDR3 is TGCGCCAGCAGCTTGGGGGGATATGGGAATCAGCCCCAGCATTTT.

The chain uses TRBV4-1 and TRBJ1-5; D is unresolved. This CDR3 has 13 amino acids. Germline V gene lookup returns CDR1 MGHRA and CDR2 YSYEKL. Trimming stripped 0 bases from V and 5 bases from J, with 5 bases between. CDR3 nucleotide sequence: TGCGCCAGCAGCCAAGAATGGCATCAGCCCCAGCATTTT. Amino acid sequence: CASSQEWHQPQHF.

This clonotype was observed a few times. This chain links TRBV12-3 or TRBV12-4 with TRBJ2-3, with D perhaps TRBD1 (5 bases). Trimming removed 8 bases from V and 8 bases from J, with 20 bases in between. CDR3 length equals 14 residues. CDR3 loop: CASQGTVIMSTQYF. The CDR3 DNA reads TGTGCCAGCCAGGGAACTGTCATCATGTCTACGCAGTATTTT.

In this sample, this clonotype turned up many times. The V gene is TRBV5-1, the J gene TRBJ1-2, with 7 positions matching TRBD1. The CDR3 runs to 14 residues. V gave up 4 bases and J gave up 4 bases; unmatched junction bases: 7. From germline, CDR1 is SGHRS and CDR2 YFSETQ. The CDR3 DNA is TGCGCCAGCAGCCCGGGACAGTTGGGCTATGGCTACACCTTC. Protein: CASSPGQLGYGYTF.

The V call is TRBV6-5, the J call TRBJ2-3; no clear D gene. The V and J ends lost 5 bases and 0 bases respectively, with 18 bases between them. In germline, CDR1 is MNHEY, CDR2 SVGAGI. This CDR3 spans 17 amino acids. Here the CDR3 DNA reads TGTGCCAGCAGTAAGACACTCGCCGCTGATAGCACAGATACGCAGTATTTT. As protein: CASSKTLAADSTDTQYF.

The genes are TRBV7-8 and TRBJ1-5; D gene ambiguous. Trimming removed 1 base from V and 7 bases from J, with 8 bases in between. CDR3 length: 13 residues. Germline values: CDR1 SGHVS, CDR2 FQNEAQ. CDR3 protein: CASSLGITQPQHF. In DNA, the CDR3 is TGTGCCAGCAGCTTAGGTATAACACAGCCCCAGCATTTT.

In this sample, this clonotype turned up many times. The chain recombines TRBV5-1 with TRBJ1-2, with no clear D. Trimming pared 2 bases from V and 8 bases from J, leaving 16 bases between. In germline, CDR1 is SGHRS, CDR2 YFSETQ. This CDR3 is 14 amino acids long. CDR3 protein: CASSFGSRVGGYTF. The CDR3 DNA reads as TGCGCCAGCAGCTTTGGGAGCCGGGTTGGCGGCTACACCTTC.

The sample holds many counts of this clonotype. The rearrangement joins TRBV5-1 to TRBJ1-1; D call uncertain. Per germline, CDR1 SGHRS and CDR2 YFSETQ. The V gene lost 7 bases and the J gene lost 4 bases, with 17 bases spanning the gap. The CDR3 totals 14 residues. This CDR3 reads CASRGPGGSTEAFF. The CDR3, as DNA: TGCGCCAGCCGGGGTCCAGGAGGGAGCACTGAAGCTTTCTTT.

This clonotype showed up many times. The chain is built from TRBV6-2 or TRBV6-3 and TRBJ1-2, with TRBD1 matching 7 bases. The junction had 2 bases not matched to a gene; V was cut back by 6 bases and J by 1 base. Germline V lookup: CDR1 MNHEY, CDR2 SVGEGT. The CDR3 has 13 residues. CDR3 loop: CASRGTVNYGYTF. The CDR3 DNA sequence: TGTGCCAGCAGAGGGACAGTTAACTATGGCTACACCTTC.

This clonotype has ten or more counts. The CDR3 reads CATQGGTGASGTEAFF. The CDR3 nucleotides are TGTGCCACCCAGGGGGGGACAGGGGCATCTGGCACTGAAGCTTTCTTT. This chain connects TRBV6-1 to TRBJ1-1, with 10 bases lining up with TRBD1. Unmatched junction bases numbered 15, after V lost 10 bases and J lost 4 bases. Germline lookup yields CDR1 MNHNS and CDR2 SASEGT. The CDR3 length is 16 residues.

This clonotype appeared many times. The chain joins TRBV4-2 to TRBJ1-1, with 7 bases fitting TRBD1. CDR3 length equals 16 residues. The V segment lost 0 bases and the J segment 7 bases; nucleotides outside the gene matches: 11. Germline assignment: CDR1 LGHNA and CDR2 YNFKEQ. Here the CDR3 reads CASSQDTGAEGNEAFF. CDR3 nucleotides: TGTGCCAGCAGCCAAGATACAGGGGCAGAGGGGAATGAAGCTTTCTTT.

Worth noting for this clonotype: This may come from a read error, since a much larger clone is one base off. The chain couples TRBV12-3 or TRBV12-4 to TRBJ2-6; D possibly corresponds to TRBD2 (6 bases). CDR3 size: 19 residues. Trimming removed 6 bases from V and 0 bases from J, with 21 bases in between. The CDR3 protein is CASRLRLGTGVSGANVLTF. CDR3 in DNA: TGTGCCAGCAGATTACGTCTCGGGACTGGAGTCTCTGGGGCCAACGTCCTGACTTTC.

A few counts support this clonotype. The chain uses TRBV3-1 and TRBJ2-7; D is perhaps TRBD1 (6 bases). Trimming cost V 8 bases and J 2 bases, with 10 bases left between them. The CDR3 has 12 residues. From germline, CDR1 is LGHDT and CDR2 YNNKEL (reference sequence). In DNA, the CDR3 is TGTGCCAGCGGAACAGGGACCTACGAGCAGTACTTC. Translation gives CASGTGTYEQYF.

This clonotype turned up a few times. V gene TRBV2 combines with J gene TRBJ1-5; D gene ambiguous. V dropped 3 bases and J dropped 3 bases, with 6 bases sitting between them. The CDR3 runs to 13 residues. Germline-derived CDR1 and CDR2 are SNHLY and FYNNEI. The CDR3 sequence is CASSDQNNQPQHF. CDR3 DNA sequence: TGTGCCAGCAGTGACCAAAACAATCAGCCCCAGCATTTT.

This clonotype has at least ten counts. This chain joins TRBV20-1 and TRBJ2-3; 10 nucleotides align to TRBD2. V lost 3 bases to trimming and J lost 8 bases; unmatched junction nucleotides: 5. CDR3 size: 13 residues. The germline CDR1 and CDR2 sequences are DFQATT and SNEGSKA (reference sequence). The CDR3, as DNA: TGCAGTGCTAGTAGCGGGGGGAGGGGTACGCAGTATTTT. It encodes CSASSGGRGTQYF.

This clonotype was detected ten times or more. The rearrangement uses TRBV28 and TRBJ2-3; D uncertain. With 4 bases removed from V and 0 bases from J, the gap between germline ends came to 11 bases. The CDR3 is made up of 15 amino acids. The germline gives CDR1 MDHEN, CDR2 SYDVKM. CDR3 nucleotide sequence: TGTGCCAGCAGTTCCTGGACCGCCAGCACAGATACGCAGTATTTT. This translates into CASSSWTASTDTQYF.